These T cell receptor beta chains were read from a single sample in a study of blood T cell repertoires in COVID-19. This table comes from immunoSEQ multiplex PCR, and its TCRdb copy is limited to in-frame clones, with some not included. The repertoire includes fewer than 110,000 clones, about 90% of them detected once, and 3.5% sits in the top ten. Sequencing was done on a sample of peripheral blood. These receptors were collected from a woman in her sixties or seventies with acute or convalescent COVID-19. CDR3s include the opening cysteine and the closing phenylalanine or tryptophan. The D gene is left open where the match is weak. For some rows the clone size is stated as once, few or many, or as a class when expanded; others skip it.

J gene | D gene | V gene | clone size | CDR3 protein | CDR3 DNA
TRBJ1-1 | TRBD1 | TRBV5-1 | NA | CASSSWTGADTEAFF | TGCGCCAGCAGCTCCTGGACAGGGGCGGACACTGAAGCTTTCTTT
TRBJ2-3 | TRBD1 | TRBV11-2 | NA | CASSRGPGQLSTDTQYF | TGTGCCAGCAGCCGCGGACCGGGACAGCTTAGCACAGATACGCAGTATTTT
TRBJ1-3 | TRBD1 | TRBV5-6 | NA | CASSLKDRGISGNTIYF | TGTGCCAGCAGCTTGAAGGACAGGGGGATCTCTGGAAACACCATATATTTT
TRBJ1-2 | TRBD1 | TRBV7-9 | NA | CASSPGTGVGRGYTF | TGTGCCAGCAGCCCCGGGACAGGCGTCGGACGTGGCTACACCTTC
TRBJ2-5 | TRBD2 | TRBV28 | few | CASSLRAGGPQETQYF | TGTGCCAGCAGTTTACGGGCGGGAGGCCCCCAAGAGACCCAGTACTTC
TRBJ1-6 | TRBD1 | TRBV18 | NA | CASSPDRVRSPLHF | TGTGCCAGCTCACCTGACAGGGTTCGTTCACCCCTCCACTTT
TRBJ2-7 | TRBD1 | TRBV7-9 | NA | CASTLLGTDINEQYF | TGTGCCAGCACTCTGCTAGGGACAGATATAAACGAGCAGTACTTC
TRBJ2-2 | NA | TRBV9 | NA | CASSVAVLTGELFF | TGTGCCAGCAGCGTAGCTGTCCTCACCGGGGAGCTGTTTTTT
TRBJ1-2 | TRBD1 | TRBV6-5 | NA | CASSLGTASSYGYTF | TGTGCCAGCAGTCTTGGGACAGCCTCCTCCTATGGCTACACCTTC
TRBJ1-4 | NA | TRBV27 | NA | CASSPTGSNEKLFF | TGTGCCAGCAGCCCTACGGGGTCTAATGAAAAACTGTTTTTT
TRBJ1-2 | NA | TRBV15 | NA | CATSRDLGDGYTF | TGTGCCACCAGCAGAGATCTAGGTGACGGCTACACCTTC
TRBJ1-4 | NA | TRBV19 | NA | CASSSRSRQGLGKLFF | TGTGCCAGTAGTTCCCGGTCGCGGCAGGGGTTGGGCAAACTGTTTTTT
TRBJ1-1 | TRBD1 | TRBV3-1/TRBV3-2 | NA | CASSLGQGQTEAFF | TGTGCCAGCAGCCTCGGACAGGGTCAGACTGAAGCTTTCTTT
TRBJ1-2 | NA | TRBV19 | NA | CASSIRGDVRGGYTF | TGTGCCAGTAGTATACGGGGGGACGTTAGGGGTGGCTACACCTTC
TRBJ1-1 | NA | TRBV2 | NA | CASSARRVGNTEAFF | TGTGCCAGCAGTGCGCGTCGAGTTGGGAACACTGAAGCTTTCTTT
TRBJ1-2 | TRBD1 | TRBV6-5 | once | CASRTSGTGAYGYTF | TGTGCCAGCAGAACCTCCGGGACAGGGGCCTATGGCTACACCTTC
TRBJ2-7 | TRBD2 | TRBV9 | once | CASSVEGTSGSKNEQYF | TGTGCCAGCAGCGTAGAGGGGACTAGCGGGAGTAAAAACGAGCAGTACTTC
TRBJ2-5 | TRBD2 | TRBV2 | few | CASTQRGVGTQYF | TGTGCCAGCACCCAGCGGGGGGTCGGGACCCAGTACTTC
TRBJ2-2 | NA | TRBV5-4 | once | CASSQGGAAANTGELFF | TGTGCCAGCAGCCAGGGCGGGGCGGCAGCGAACACCGGGGAGCTGTTTTTT
TRBJ1-4 | TRBD1 | TRBV15 | NA | CATSRGGQGATNEKLFF | TGTGCCACCAGCAGAGGGGGACAGGGTGCAACTAATGAAAAACTGTTTTTT
TRBJ2-7 | TRBD2 | TRBV6-5 | NA | CASSLNLAGGSYEQYF | TGTGCCAGCAGTTTAAACCTAGCGGGAGGGTCCTACGAGCAGTACTTC
TRBJ1-1 | NA | TRBV6-5 | NA | CASSLGSLNTEAFF | TGTGCCAGCAGTTTGGGCAGCCTGAACACTGAAGCTTTCTTT